The source of this TCR beta chain is a study of PD-L1 blockade in urothelial cancer. Looking at the study overall: Bladder-origin urothelial cancer in males covered about 90% of the 29 patients. Each participant's history included 0 to 3 prior chemotherapy regimens.

This clone has just one count. As to time point: peripheral blood 6 weeks after treatment start. PCRs each included synthetic TCR analog templates spiked in. Sequencing was performed with immunoSEQ multiplex PCR; in TCRdb, only in-frame clones are kept and a portion is missing. This sample has about 45,000 clones; around 82% occur once, and the top ten carry roughly an eighth. The CDR3 contains 15 residues. Germline V lookup: CDR1 MDHEN, CDR2 SYDVKM. V lost 5 bases, J lost 3 bases, and 16 bases lay in between. Sequences were derived from PBMCs, sampled around atezolizumab (anti-PD-L1) treatment. This TCR derives from a man in his sixties with urothelial cancer. The V call is TRBV28, the J call TRBJ2-5, with D tentatively TRBD1 (6 bases). In DNA, the CDR3 is TGTGCCAGCAGTCCGATAGGGGACATCGAAGAGACCCAGTACTTC. Its protein is CASSPIGDIEETQYF.